One sample yielded the 24 T cell receptor beta chains listed below, sequenced in a study of CD8+CD57+ T cells in acquired aplastic anemia. All patients picked for sequencing had shown, by flow cytometry, an expansion of CD8+CD57+ cells. Template material for TCR beta VDJ and CDR3 profiling consisted of genomic DNA. Via MiXCR, TCRdb re-called the reads, giving one row per CDR3 protein. Of about 220,000 distinct CDR3 sequences listed, roughly half are singletons. Sequencing was done on a sample of sorted CD4+, CD8+, or CD8+CD57+ T cells (not recorded which) from PBMCs. The origin of the receptors is a human donor with aplastic anemia.

There are many counts of this clonotype. The V call is TRBV9, the J call TRBJ1-2, with D hard to call. V lost 3 bases to trimming and J lost 4 bases, with 7 bases between them. Germline loops: CDR1 SGDLS, CDR2 YYNGEE. The CDR3 loop spans 12 amino acids. The CDR3 protein is CASSAGAYGYTF. As DNA, the CDR3 is TGTGCCAGCAGCGCCGGAGCCTATGGCTACACCTTC.

This chain connects TRBV10-3 to TRBJ2-1, with 16 bases fitting TRBD2. Unmatched junction bases numbered 4, after V lost 2 bases and J lost 3 bases. Germline CDR1 reads ENHRY; CDR2 reads SYGVKD. The CDR3 has 18 amino acids. The CDR3 is CAISEAGLAGGYYNEQFF. CDR3 sequence (DNA): TGTGCCATCAGTGAGGCGGGACTAGCGGGAGGGTACTACAATGAGCAGTTCTTC.

The gene calls are TRBV6-5 and TRBJ1-1; D perhaps matches TRBD1 (5 bases). Germline CDR1 reads MNHEY; CDR2 reads SVGAGI. Trimming shortened V by 4 bases and J by 8 bases, and 14 bases separated the two germline ends. The CDR3 contains 13 residues. The chain's CDR3 is CASSLGPHIEAFF. Written as DNA, the CDR3 is TGTGCCAGCAGTTTGGGGCCCCATATCGAAGCTTTCTTT.

The gene calls are TRBV6-2 or TRBV6-3 and TRBJ2-1, with D perhaps matching TRBD1 (6 bases). The CDR3 has 13 amino acids. Germline assignment: CDR1 MNHEY and CDR2 SVGEGT. The V end lost 6 bases, the J end lost 7 bases, and 13 bases lay between the germline ends. The CDR3 DNA sequence: TGTGCCAGCAGCACGGACAGAATTAATGAGCAGTTCTTC. It codes for CASSTDRINEQFF.

This clonotype was counted a few times. V and J are TRBV12-3 or TRBV12-4 and TRBJ2-3; 12 bases align to TRBD2. V dropped 1 base and J dropped 6; count of bases not matched to a gene: 5. The CDR3 has 16 amino acids. CDR3 sequence: CASSLVASGGVDTQYF. CDR3 in DNA: TGTGCCAGCAGTTTAGTAGCTAGCGGGGGGGTGGATACGCAGTATTTT.

V and J are TRBV3-1 and TRBJ2-5; tentatively, D is TRBD2 (5 bases). The V end was cut by 5 bases, the J end by 9 bases, with 16 bases between. The CDR3 length is 13 residues. Germline lookup yields CDR1 LGHDT and CDR2 YNNKEL (reference sequence). The CDR3 protein is CASSGSEGWAQYF. The CDR3 DNA follows: TGTGCCAGCAGCGGTAGCGAGGGATGGGCCCAGTACTTC.

Worth noting for this clonotype: One junction end disagrees with the germline gene, perhaps due to a read error. The chain combines TRBV7-6 with TRBJ2-3; TRBD2 aligns across 10 bases. Germline V gene sequence: CDR1 SGHVS, CDR2 FNYEAQ. This CDR3 contains 15 residues. The CDR3, as DNA: TGCGCCAGCAGTGACGGACTAGCGGACACAGATACGCAGTATTTT. Protein product: CASSDGLADTDTQYF.

Concerning this clonotype: A much larger clone lies a single base off, so this may be a read error. This rearrangement joins TRBV7-9 to TRBJ2-5; D might be TRBD2 (7 bases). The CDR3 has 16 amino acids. Germline CDR1 and CDR2: SEHNR and FQNEAQ (reference sequence). The CDR3 coding sequence is TGTGCCTGCAGCGGAGGGGGGGGCAAACATAGAGAGACCCAGTACTTC. As protein: CACSGGGGKHRETQYF.

This clonotype occurred a few times. This rearrangement joins TRBV19 to TRBJ2-1, with TRBD2 matching over 7 bases. The CDR3 runs to 15 residues. Germline V CDR1 and CDR2: LNHDA, SQIVND (reference sequence). The J segment lost 4 bases and the V segment lost 1 base, leaving 4 bases of the junction unmatched. CDR3 amino acids: CASSIGGGLYNEQFF. CDR3 coding DNA: TGTGCCAGTAGTATAGGGGGGGGGTTGTACAATGAGCAGTTCTTC.

The rearrangement links TRBV10-3 to TRBJ1-2; D is ambiguous. With 4 bases removed from V and 0 bases from J, the gap between germline ends came to 30 bases. Germline values: CDR1 ENHRY, CDR2 SYGVKD. CDR3 length: 21 amino acids. The chain's CDR3 is CAISVPFRVAIFLCANYGYTF. CDR3 nucleotide sequence: TGTGCCATCAGTGTCCCTTTTAGAGTGGCTATATTCTTATGTGCTAACTATGGCTACACCTTC.

As to this clonotype: The junction departs from germline at one end; a sequencing error may be responsible. V usage is TRBV5-1 and J usage is TRBJ1-2, with 7 bases that match TRBD1. Looked up from germline, CDR1 is SGHRS and CDR2 is YFSETQ. This CDR3 comprises 15 residues. This CDR3 reads CASSWDGTANYGYTF. The CDR3 DNA sequence: TGTGCCAGCAGTTGGGACGGGACAGCTAACTATGGCTACACCTTC.

This clonotype was seen more than once but under ten times. The V and J genes are TRBV2 and TRBJ1-2; no reliable D call. CDR3 length: 11 residues. Trimming removed 4 bases at V and 5 bases at J, with 5 bases between. From germline, CDR1 is SNHLY and CDR2 FYNNEI. The CDR3 DNA follows: TGTGCCAGCAGTGGCGATTATGGCTACACCTTC. Protein: CASSGDYGYTF.

On this clonotype itself: A much larger clone sits a single nucleotide away, making a read error possible. This chain joins TRBV10-3 and TRBJ2-7; 7 bases agree with TRBD2. After removal of 10 bases from V and 5 bases from J, the junction contained 17 bases not matched to a gene. Germline values: CDR1 ENHRY, CDR2 SYGVKD. The CDR3 totals 15 residues. The CDR3 loop is CATSPGGGRPHEQYF. Written as DNA, the CDR3 is TGTGCCACCAGCCCCGGCGGCGGGAGACCCCACGAGCAGTACTTC.

This clonotype was counted many times. V and J are TRBV5-1 and TRBJ1-2; 9 bases match TRBD1. Germline lookup yields CDR1 SGHRS and CDR2 YFSETQ. This CDR3 comprises 17 residues. The J segment lost 7 bases and the V segment lost 4 bases, leaving 17 bases of the junction unmatched. The CDR3 region has the DNA TGCGCCAGCAGCCCAGAATATCCGGGACAGGGAATGAGTGGCTACACCTTC. Its translation: CASSPEYPGQGMSGYTF.

This clonotype was observed a handful of times. The rearrangement joins TRBV12-5 to TRBJ2-3; D gene unclear. Germline lookup yields CDR1 LGHNT and CDR2 FRNRAP. This CDR3 has 15 residues. The V end was cut by 0 bases, the J end by 4 bases, with 11 bases between. The CDR3 loop is CASGLVRSFADTQYF. The CDR3 nucleotides are TGTGCTAGTGGTTTGGTACGAAGCTTCGCAGATACGCAGTATTTT. Drawing the rest from reference TRBV12-5 and TRBJ2-3, the complete variable domain is DARVTQTPRHKVTEMGQEVTMRCQPILGHNTVFWYRQTMMQGLELLAYFRNRAPLDDSGMPKDRFSAEMPDATLATLKIQPSEPRDSAVYFCASGLVRSFADTQYFGPGTRLTVL.

Turning to this clonotype: The conserved phenylalanine or tryptophan normally closing the CDR3 is absent here, so this likely arose from a read error. No DNA is shown, since the ends of the CDR3 on it are uncertain; the CDR3 is the one TCRdb lists. The chain employs TRBV27 and TRBJ2-7; whether TRBD1, the table's D call, matches the DNA was not checked. 11 amino acids form the CDR3, both terminal residues included. CDR1 and CDR2 (germline): MNHEY, SMNVEV (reference sequence). The CDR3 loop reads CASSFGGGLYL.

This clonotype was recorded many times. The chain has TRBV15 and TRBJ2-7; TRBD2 aligns across 7 bases. The CDR3 sequence is 14 residues long. Germline V lookup: CDR1 LNHNV, CDR2 YYDKDF (reference sequence). V dropped 5 bases and J dropped 3; count of bases not matched to a gene: 7. CDR3 loop: CATSPAQRGYEQYF. CDR3 DNA sequence: TGTGCCACCAGCCCCGCCCAGCGGGGCTACGAGCAGTACTTC.

This clonotype was detected ten times or more. The chain carries TRBV19 and TRBJ1-1; possible D gene TRBD1, 6 bases. Trimming removed 4 bases from V and 3 bases from J, with 21 bases in between. Per germline, CDR1 LNHDA and CDR2 SQIVND (reference sequence). The CDR3 sequence is 17 residues long. The CDR3 nucleotides read TGTGCCAGTAGTACACTAGGGGCCCAGGGGAGTGACACTGAAGCTTTCTTT. Protein: CASSTLGAQGSDTEAFF.

The chain uses TRBV9 and TRBJ2-2; TRBD2 aligns across 9 bases. V was clipped by 4 bases and J by 4 bases; unmatched bases: 5. Germline lookup yields CDR1 SGDLS and CDR2 YYNGEE. This CDR3 has 15 residues. CDR3 in amino acids: CASSYSGGGTGELFF. Written as DNA, the CDR3 is TGTGCCAGCAGCTATAGCGGGGGAGGCACCGGGGAGCTGTTTTTT.

The table lists this clonotype with many counts. The V and J genes are TRBV6-5 and TRBJ2-1, with 9 bases lining up with TRBD2. Germline V lookup: CDR1 MNHEY, CDR2 SVGAGI. Losses at the gene ends were 0 bases for V and 12 bases for J; bases not matched to a gene: 9. The CDR3 consists of 15 residues. The CDR3 region is CASSYSRREGAVQFF. The DNA of the CDR3 is TGTGCCAGCAGTTACTCGAGGCGGGAGGGCGCGGTGCAGTTCTTC.

The chain combines TRBV19 with TRBJ2-6, with D unresolved. With 2 bases removed from V and 4 bases from J, the gap between germline ends came to 9 bases. The CDR3 contains 15 residues. The germline CDR1 and CDR2 sequences are LNHDA and SQIVND (reference sequence). The DNA for the CDR3 is TGTGCCAGTAGTATACCGGCGAGGGGGGCCAACGTCCTGACTTTC. This gives the protein CASSIPARGANVLTF.

V gene TRBV4-2 combines with J gene TRBJ2-7, with D unclear. From germline, CDR1 is LGHNA and CDR2 YNFKEQ. This CDR3 contains 14 residues. The ends were cut back, 4 bases at V and 10 bases at J, with 20 bases in the middle. As DNA, the CDR3 is TGTGCCAGCAGCCCAGATTCGTCAGGCCAACGTCAGTACTTC. This codes for CASSPDSSGQRQYF.

The gene calls are TRBV12-1 and TRBJ1-2; TRBD1 is taken as the D call from the table, unchecked against the DNA. TRBV12-1 is a recognized pseudogene. The CDR3 is 18 residues long. The CDR3 sequence: CASSLPTIRTGIPYGYTF. Written as DNA, the CDR3 is TGTGCCAGCAGCTTACCCACGATCCGGACAGGGATCCCCTATGGCTACACCTTC.

This clonotype has a count of ten or more. The chain joins TRBV6-5 to TRBJ1-2; tentative D call: TRBD1 (5 bases). The ends were cut back, 2 bases at V and 6 bases at J, with 10 bases in the middle. The CDR3 extends over 13 amino acids. Germline CDR1 reads MNHEY; CDR2 reads SVGAGI. This CDR3 is CASSYGGTDGYTF. Here the CDR3 DNA reads TGTGCCAGCAGTTACGGAGGGACCGATGGCTACACCTTC.